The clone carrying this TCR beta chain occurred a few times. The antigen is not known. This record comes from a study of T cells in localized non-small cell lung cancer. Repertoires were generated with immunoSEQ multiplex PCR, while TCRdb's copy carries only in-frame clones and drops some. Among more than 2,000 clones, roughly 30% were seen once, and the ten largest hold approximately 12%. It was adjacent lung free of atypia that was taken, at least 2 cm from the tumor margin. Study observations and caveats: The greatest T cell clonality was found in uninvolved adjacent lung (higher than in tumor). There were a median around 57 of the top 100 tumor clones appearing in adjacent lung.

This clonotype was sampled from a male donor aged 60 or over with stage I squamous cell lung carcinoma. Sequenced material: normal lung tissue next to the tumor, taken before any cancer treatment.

This CDR3 is CASSLPPGPRNEQFF. Here the CDR3 DNA reads TGTGCCAGCAGCTTGCCCCCGGGCCCCCGAAATGAGCAGTTCTTC. This rearrangement joins TRBV11-3 to TRBJ2-1, with D unclear. Germline V gives CDR1 SGHNT, CDR2 YENEEA. The CDR3 is 15 amino acids. The ends were cut back, 3 bases at V and 7 bases at J, with 16 bases in the middle.